These T cell receptor beta chains were read from a single sample in a study of T-cell memory formation after mild COVID-19. TCRdb re-called the 5' RACE reads through MiXCR, storing one row per CDR3 protein. The table includes 450,000 to 700,000 distinct CDR3 sequences, about 20% detected once. The specimen sequenced was PBMCs or a T cell subset sorted from them (not recorded which). Receptors originate from an adult woman who had mild COVID-19 (a few samples of this study predate the infection). Cell type and time point are not known. Both conserved end residues are part of each CDR3. The order of the fields is V gene, CDR3 protein.

TRBV7-2 CASSLQGAGAGRNEQFF
TRBV6-5 CASSDQTGGVPSTDTQYF
TRBV2 CASTGRNLMNTEAFF
TRBV5-1 CASSLEGDRADEAFF
TRBV29-1 CSVEGAAEELFF
TRBV7-2 CASSSWDTTDTQYF
TRBV3-1 CASSDWTSNTEAFF
TRBV3-1 CASRYSGNTIYF
TRBV7-9 CASSSSGGGVDTQYF
TRBV4-2 CASSQEAPGQGTTQYF
TRBV10-3 CAISPEWGNEQYF
TRBV29-1 CSVVRGTSGPYEQYF
TRBV19 CASSIGTGSGEQYF
TRBV4-1 CASSQEIYSGNTMYF
TRBV15 CATSRLRDREAGNTIYF
TRBV5-1 CASSPEIAAETQYF
TRBV20-1 CSASGVGQGQETQYF
TRBV12-3/TRBV12-4 CASSQPLQETQYF
TRBV7-2 CAFTLAGQETQYF
TRBV10-3 CAISESGGKQYF
TRBV20-1 CSARVAAGGNNEQFF
TRBV7-6 CASSSRGGYGYTF
TRBV4-1 CASSQPGHSSYEQYF
TRBV3-1 CASSPTGVPNTEAFF
TRBV12-3/TRBV12-4 CASSLAGQGLKNIQYF
TRBV6-6 CASSRQGPSTDTQYF
TRBV19 CASSIGHNEQFF
TRBV29-1 CSVGSGEQAFF